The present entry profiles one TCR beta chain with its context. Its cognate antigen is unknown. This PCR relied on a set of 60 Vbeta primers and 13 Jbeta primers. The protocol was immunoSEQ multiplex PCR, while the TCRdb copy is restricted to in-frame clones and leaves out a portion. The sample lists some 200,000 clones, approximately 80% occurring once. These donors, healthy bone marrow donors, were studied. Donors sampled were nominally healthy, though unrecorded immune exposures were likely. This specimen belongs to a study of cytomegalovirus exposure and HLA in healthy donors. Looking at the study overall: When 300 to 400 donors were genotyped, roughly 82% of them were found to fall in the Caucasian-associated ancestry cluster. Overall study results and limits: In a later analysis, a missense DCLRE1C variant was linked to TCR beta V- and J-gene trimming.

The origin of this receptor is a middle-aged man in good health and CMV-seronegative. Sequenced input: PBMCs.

Written as DNA, the CDR3 is TGTGCCTGGTCGACTAGCGGGGGGCGGCAGCAGTTCTTC. The encoded protein is CAWSTSGGRQQFF. The chain couples TRBV30 to TRBJ2-1; 13 bases map to TRBD2. CDR1 is GTSNPN, CDR2 SVGIG, per germline (reference sequence). After removal of 5 bases from V and 11 bases from J, the junction contained 6 bases not matched to a gene. The CDR3 covers 13 residues.